The rows below give T cell receptor beta chains drawn from one sample of a study of T-cell reconstitution after alpha-beta-depleted transplantation in children. Using its own MiXCR run on the PCR reads, TCRdb lists one record per CDR3 protein. The sample has roughly 150,000 distinct CDR3 sequences; 11% are singletons. The source material was PBMCs, sampled before TCRalphabeta/CD19-depleted stem cell transplant. These receptors all stem from a boy aged 2 to 9 with acute myeloid leukemia, due to receive a stem cell transplant. CDR3s include the opening cysteine and the closing phenylalanine or tryptophan. The D gene is left open where the match is weak. Size values are once, few and many counts, or a class for expanded clones, and some rows have none.

j_gene: TRBJ1-5; abundance: many; v_gene: TRBV6-1; d_gene: NA; len: 14; CDR3nt: TGTGCCAGCAGCTCGGGAAAAACCAATCAGCCCCAGCATTTT; CDR3aa: CASSSGKTNQPQHF
j_gene: TRBJ2-1; abundance: NA; v_gene: TRBV12-3/TRBV12-4; d_gene: NA; len: 13; CDR3nt: TGTGCCAGCAGTGGGGGGGGCCACAATGAGCAGTTCTTC; CDR3aa: CASSGGGHNEQFF
j_gene: TRBJ2-1; abundance: many; v_gene: TRBV15; d_gene: NA; len: 16; CDR3nt: TGTGCCACCAGCAGGGGACGGGACTTAGCCCTCAATGAGCAGTTCTTC; CDR3aa: CATSRGRDLALNEQFF
j_gene: TRBJ2-1; abundance: many; v_gene: TRBV7-9; d_gene: NA; len: 15; CDR3nt: TGTGCCAGCAGCTTCCTAGCCCCGAGAAACAATGAGCAGTTCTTC; CDR3aa: CASSFLAPRNNEQFF
j_gene: TRBJ2-1; abundance: many; v_gene: TRBV5-1; d_gene: TRBD2; len: 18; CDR3nt: TGCGCCAGCAGCTTGCCATCATCCTCCAGCGGGGGGAAGAATGAGCAGTTCTTC; CDR3aa: CASSLPSSSSGGKNEQFF
j_gene: TRBJ1-1; abundance: many; v_gene: TRBV3-1; d_gene: TRBD1; len: 13; CDR3nt: TGTGCCAGCAGCCGACCCGGGACAGATGAAGCTTTCTTT; CDR3aa: CASSRPGTDEAFF
j_gene: TRBJ1-5; abundance: many; v_gene: TRBV3-1; d_gene: NA; len: 19; CDR3nt: TGTGCCAGCAGCCAAGATCCCCCCGGGACACTCTATAGCAATCAGCCCCAGCATTTT; CDR3aa: CASSQDPPGTLYSNQPQHF
j_gene: TRBJ2-7; abundance: many; v_gene: TRBV12-3/TRBV12-4; d_gene: TRBD2; len: 16; CDR3nt: TGTGCCAGCAGCCCCGGGACTAGCGGGAGGATCTACGAGCAGTACTTC; CDR3aa: CASSPGTSGRIYEQYF
j_gene: TRBJ2-7; abundance: many; v_gene: TRBV28; d_gene: NA; len: 14; CDR3nt: TGTGCCAGCATGACCTGGGGTACGGGAGACGAGCAGTACTTC; CDR3aa: CASMTWGTGDEQYF
j_gene: TRBJ2-5; abundance: many; v_gene: TRBV29-1; d_gene: TRBD2; len: 13; CDR3nt: TGCAGCGTTGTGCCGGGACTAGAAGAGACCCAGTACTTC; CDR3aa: CSVVPGLEETQYF
j_gene: TRBJ2-2; abundance: many; v_gene: TRBV9; d_gene: TRBD2; len: 17; CDR3nt: TGTGCCAGCAGCGAGGGACTAGCGGGAGTAAACACCGGGGAGCTGTTTTTT; CDR3aa: CASSEGLAGVNTGELFF
j_gene: TRBJ2-1; abundance: NA; v_gene: TRBV7-2; d_gene: NA; len: 15; CDR3nt: TGTGCCAGAGGGGGGGGGGCGCGGGTTTACAATGAGCAGTTCTTC; CDR3aa: CARGGGARVYNEQFF
j_gene: TRBJ2-1; abundance: many; v_gene: TRBV19; d_gene: TRBD2; len: 13; CDR3nt: TGTGCCATTCAGCGGGAGTCTTACAATGAGCAGTTCTTC; CDR3aa: CAIQRESYNEQFF
j_gene: TRBJ2-3; abundance: few; v_gene: TRBV2; d_gene: NA; len: 16; CDR3nt: TGTGCCAGCAGTGATCTAGGGCTAGCGTACACAGATACGCAGTATTTT; CDR3aa: CASSDLGLAYTDTQYF
j_gene: TRBJ2-4; abundance: many; v_gene: TRBV11-2; d_gene: NA; len: 19; CDR3nt: TGTGCCAGCAGCTTAGATGACAGAGGATCCCGTACGGCCAAAAACATTCAGTACTTC; CDR3aa: CASSLDDRGSRTAKNIQYF
j_gene: TRBJ2-1; abundance: many; v_gene: TRBV5-6; d_gene: NA; len: 12; CDR3nt: TGTGCCAGCAGTCGAGAAGTCGGTGAGCAGTTCTTC; CDR3aa: CASSREVGEQFF
j_gene: TRBJ2-1; abundance: many; v_gene: TRBV2; d_gene: TRBD1; len: 14; CDR3nt: TGTGCCAGCAGTGAAACAGGGGGGTACGATGAGCAGTTCTTC; CDR3aa: CASSETGGYDEQFF
j_gene: TRBJ2-5; abundance: many; v_gene: TRBV29-1; d_gene: TRBD1; len: 16; CDR3nt: TGCAGCGTTGACGCTACTAGGGACAGGGCGGACGAGACCCAGTACTTC; CDR3aa: CSVDATRDRADETQYF
j_gene: TRBJ2-2; abundance: many; v_gene: TRBV20-1; d_gene: NA; len: 13; CDR3nt: TGCAGTGCTAGACCTTCAACCACCGGGGAGCTGTTTTTT; CDR3aa: CSARPSTTGELFF
j_gene: TRBJ2-1; abundance: many; v_gene: TRBV7-2; d_gene: TRBD2; len: 15; CDR3nt: TGTGCCAGCAGCTTAGCTAGCGGGGGGTTCAATGAGCAGTTCTTC; CDR3aa: CASSLASGGFNEQFF
j_gene: TRBJ2-3; abundance: many; v_gene: TRBV5-1; d_gene: NA; len: 15; CDR3nt: TGTGCCAGCAGCTTAGCGCCTAGCGGCACAGATACGCAGTATTTT; CDR3aa: CASSLAPSGTDTQYF
j_gene: TRBJ2-1; abundance: many; v_gene: TRBV7-9; d_gene: NA; len: 18; CDR3nt: TGTGCCAGCAGCCCACGATCCAAAGGGGGGGCGGATTCAAATGAGCAGTTCTTC; CDR3aa: CASSPRSKGGADSNEQFF
j_gene: TRBJ2-6; abundance: NA; v_gene: TRBV7-9; d_gene: TRBD1; len: 17; CDR3nt: TGTGCCAGCAGCTCCCGGGACAGGGGTTCTGGGGCCAACGTCCTGACTTTC; CDR3aa: CASSSRDRGSGANVLTF
j_gene: TRBJ2-5; abundance: many; v_gene: TRBV5-1; d_gene: TRBD1; len: 14; CDR3nt: TGCGCCAGCAGCGAAAACAGGGGTGGAGAGACCCAGTACTTC; CDR3aa: CASSENRGGETQYF
j_gene: TRBJ2-7; abundance: many; v_gene: TRBV28; d_gene: TRBD2; len: 16; CDR3nt: TGTGCCAGCACCCAGAACCCAGCGGGAGGCCTATACGAGCAGTACTTC; CDR3aa: CASTQNPAGGLYEQYF
j_gene: TRBJ2-6; abundance: many; v_gene: TRBV7-2; d_gene: NA; len: 14; CDR3nt: TGTGCCAGCAGTCCCTTCGGGGGGGCCAACGTCCTGACTTTC; CDR3aa: CASSPFGGANVLTF
j_gene: TRBJ2-2; abundance: many; v_gene: TRBV12-3/TRBV12-4; d_gene: NA; len: 14; CDR3nt: TGTGCCAGCAGTCCGGACGCGAACACCGGGGAGCTGTTTTTT; CDR3aa: CASSPDANTGELFF
j_gene: TRBJ1-2; abundance: many; v_gene: TRBV7-9; d_gene: NA; len: 15; CDR3nt: TGTGCCAGCAGCCTATTATCCCCAGCTAACTATGGCTACACCTTC; CDR3aa: CASSLLSPANYGYTF
j_gene: TRBJ1-6; abundance: few; v_gene: TRBV3-1; d_gene: TRBD1; len: 18; CDR3nt: TGTGCCAGCAGCCCCACAACAGGGGCCATCGCCGGTAATTCACCCCTCCACTTT; CDR3aa: CASSPTTGAIAGNSPLHF
j_gene: TRBJ2-7; abundance: many; v_gene: TRBV7-8; d_gene: NA; len: 14; CDR3nt: TGTGCCAGCAGCTTTGACAGGCTATACTACGAGCAGTACTTC; CDR3aa: CASSFDRLYYEQYF
j_gene: TRBJ2-5; abundance: many; v_gene: TRBV5-1; d_gene: NA; len: 14; CDR3nt: TGCGCCAGCAGCTTGGTCGGCCAAGGGGAGACCCAGTACTTC; CDR3aa: CASSLVGQGETQYF
j_gene: TRBJ2-1; abundance: many; v_gene: TRBV7-9; d_gene: NA; len: 13; CDR3nt: TGTGCCAGCTCCATGTATGGGTACAATGAGCAGTTCTTC; CDR3aa: CASSMYGYNEQFF
j_gene: TRBJ1-2; abundance: many; v_gene: TRBV7-9; d_gene: NA; len: 13; CDR3nt: TGTGCCAGCAGCTTGGGGCCTCAGGATGGCTACACCTTC; CDR3aa: CASSLGPQDGYTF
j_gene: TRBJ1-1; abundance: NA; v_gene: TRBV6-6; d_gene: NA; len: 13; CDR3nt: TGTGCCAGCACGGGCACAATGAACACTGAAGCTTTCTTT; CDR3aa: CASTGTMNTEAFF
j_gene: TRBJ1-1; abundance: many; v_gene: TRBV3-1; d_gene: TRBD1; len: 17; CDR3nt: TGTGCCAGCAGCCATTCTTGGGACAGGGGTACGAGCACTGAAGCTTTCTTT; CDR3aa: CASSHSWDRGTSTEAFF
j_gene: TRBJ2-1; abundance: many; v_gene: TRBV9; d_gene: NA; len: 15; CDR3nt: TGTGCCAGCAGCCCGCAGGACTCCTCCTACAATGAGCAGTTCTTC; CDR3aa: CASSPQDSSYNEQFF
j_gene: TRBJ2-5; abundance: many; v_gene: TRBV20-1; d_gene: TRBD1; len: 15; CDR3nt: TGCAGTGCTACCAGTCCGGGACAGGCGGGGGAGACCCAGTACTTC; CDR3aa: CSATSPGQAGETQYF
j_gene: TRBJ1-5; abundance: many; v_gene: TRBV4-2; d_gene: TRBD1; len: 16; CDR3nt: TGTGCCAGCAGCCAAGAGGGGGACAGGCGCAATCAGCCCCAGCATTTT; CDR3aa: CASSQEGDRRNQPQHF
j_gene: TRBJ2-2; abundance: many; v_gene: TRBV11-2; d_gene: NA; len: 13; CDR3nt: TGTGCCAGCAGCTTAGTTCCCACCGGGGAGCTGTTTTTT; CDR3aa: CASSLVPTGELFF
j_gene: TRBJ2-3; abundance: many; v_gene: TRBV12-3/TRBV12-4; d_gene: TRBD2; len: 13; CDR3nt: TGTGCCAGCCAGCGGGGGGGCACAGATACGCAGTATTTT; CDR3aa: CASQRGGTDTQYF
j_gene: TRBJ2-3; abundance: many; v_gene: TRBV24-1; d_gene: NA; len: 13; CDR3nt: TGTGCCACCAGTGAGGGTAGCACAGATACGCAGTATTTT; CDR3aa: CATSEGSTDTQYF